The sequence of this T cell receptor beta chain was determined in a study of beta chain features in type 1 diabetes. Expressed TCRB transcripts were sequenced because the entire RNA isolate underwent reverse transcription. Profiled with immunoSEQ multiplex PCR; TCRdb holds only in-frame clones, not every one. Of about 150,000 clones listed, around a tenth were seen once; the top ten hold about 0.61%. Germline V gives CDR1 GTSNPN, CDR2 SVGIG (reference sequence). V was shortened by 1 base and J by 7 bases, with 11 bases between the two germline ends. The CDR3 is made up of 13 amino acids. The clonotype comes from a man aged 18 to 30 in good health. The rearrangement uses TRBV30 and TRBJ1-5, with a tentative D call TRBD1 (5 bases). Specimen: central memory CD4+ T cells from blood. CDR3 bases: TGTGCCTGGAGTGGGGGGGGTGAGCAGCCCCAGCATTTT. It is translated as CAWSGGGEQPQHF.